The source of this TCR beta chain is a study of blood T cell repertoires in COVID-19. About the study: Donors in the United States, Italy and Spain gave samples during acute or convalescent COVID-19. T cells, B-cell-depleted T cells, or PBMCs supplied cDNA or gDNA.

V was clipped by 7 bases and J by 0 bases; unmatched bases: 4. This CDR3 has 14 amino acids. Germline V gene data show CDR1 as SGHVS and CDR2 as FQNEAQ. The authors' processing: Amplifying reference gene primers gave estimates of nucleated cell counts. Method: immunoSEQ multiplex PCR; TCRdb's copy keeps in-frame clones and lacks some. V, J and clone size derive from that table, while D and trimming were established from the DNA sequence. The sample has some 80,000 clones; more than 65% are singletons. The genes are TRBV7-8 and TRBJ1-1; TRBD1 matches 8 bases. This TCR came from a woman of 80 years or more with active or convalescent COVID-19. Sequenced input: peripheral blood. The CDR3 sequence: CASTHRGMNTEAFF. The DNA of the CDR3 is TGTGCCAGCACCCACAGGGGGATGAACACTGAAGCTTTCTTT. Full variable domain (remainder filled in from reference TRBV7-8 and TRBJ1-1): GAGVSQSPRYKVAKRGQDVALRCDPISGHVSLFWYQQALGQGPEFLTYFQNEAQLDKSGLPSDRFFAERPEGSVSTLKIQRTQQEDSAVYLCASTHRGMNTEAFFGQGTRLTVV.